Listed below are T cell receptor beta chains from one sample, sequenced in a study of blood T cell repertoires in COVID-19. Sequenced by immunoSEQ multiplex PCR; TCRdb stores in-frame clones only, minus some. Of 200,000 to 250,000 clones listed, around three quarters were seen once; the top ten hold 5.5%. Source material: peripheral blood. All receptors come from a woman between 70 and 85 years old with acute or convalescent COVID-19. Each CDR3 is given with its conserved first and last residue. A D gene is named only where the DNA matches it firmly. A clone size is listed for some rows: how often the clone was seen (once, few, many), or a class if it is expanded.

D	length	J	size	V	CDR3	DNA
.	14	TRBJ1-5	.	TRBV19	CASSILGEDQPQHF	TGTGCCAGTAGTATATTAGGAGAAGATCAGCCCCAGCATTTT
TRBD1	17	TRBJ2-2	.	TRBV5-5	CASSLWMGQGLDGELFF	TGTGCCAGCAGCTTGTGGATGGGACAGGGGCTCGACGGGGAGCTGTTTTTT
TRBD1	14	TRBJ2-1	.	TRBV18	CASSPGTGYNEQFF	TGTGCCAGCTCCCCCGGGACAGGGTACAATGAGCAGTTCTTC
.	17	TRBJ1-6	.	TRBV7-8	CASSLVFVDSTNSPLHF	TGTGCCAGCAGCTTAGTATTCGTGGACAGCACAAATTCACCCCTCCACTTT
.	16	TRBJ1-4	.	TRBV24-1	CATSDSQTGPNEKLFF	TGTGCCACCAGTGATTCCCAGACAGGACCTAATGAAAAACTGTTTTTT
.	15	TRBJ2-6	few	TRBV7-3	CASSPQGIGANVLTF	TGTGCCAGCAGCCCCCAGGGTATTGGGGCCAACGTCCTGACTTTC
TRBD2	15	TRBJ2-1	once	TRBV7-3	CASSPGLAGGNEQFF	TGTGCCAGCAGCCCGGGACTAGCGGGGGGGAATGAGCAGTTCTTC
.	15	TRBJ2-6	.	TRBV19	CASSGSSSGANVLTF	TGTGCCAGTAGCGGTTCGAGCTCTGGGGCCAACGTCCTGACTTTC
.	14	TRBJ2-1	.	TRBV5-4	CASSLIRGNNEQFF	TGTGCCAGCAGCTTGATACGGGGAAACAATGAGCAGTTCTTC
.	14	TRBJ1-5	.	TRBV19	CASSISGSSQPQHF	TGTGCCAGTAGTATATCAGGGTCCAGTCAGCCCCAGCATTTT
TRBD1	16	TRBJ2-7	.	TRBV5-4	CASSVGGTGGSYEQYF	TGTGCCAGCAGCGTAGGTGGGACAGGGGGATCCTACGAGCAGTACTTC
.	12	TRBJ2-7	few	TRBV5-4	CASSTGAYEQYF	TGTGCCAGCAGCACCGGGGCCTACGAGCAGTACTTC
TRBD1	13	TRBJ1-1	.	TRBV18	CASSTDRGTEAFF	TGTGCCAGCTCAACCGACAGGGGAACTGAAGCTTTCTTT
TRBD2	16	TRBJ2-7	few	TRBV5-8	CASSSTRTSGKREQYF	TGTGCCAGCAGCTCGACTCGGACTAGCGGGAAGAGGGAGCAGTACTTC
TRBD1	15	TRBJ2-7	once	TRBV28	CASSASGTGGFEQYF	TGTGCCAGCAGTGCTTCCGGGACAGGGGGCTTCGAGCAGTACTTC
.	13	TRBJ2-7	.	TRBV10-1	CASSVGRSYEQYF	TGCGCCAGCAGTGTAGGGAGGTCCTACGAGCAGTACTTC
TRBD1	14	TRBJ1-1	.	TRBV9	CASSVVGTGTEAFF	TGTGCCAGCAGCGTAGTGGGGACAGGGACTGAAGCTTTCTTT
.	13	TRBJ2-1	.	TRBV19	CASSIDWSNEQFF	TGTGCCAGTAGTATAGACTGGAGCAATGAGCAGTTCTTC
TRBD2	15	TRBJ2-3	.	TRBV9	CASSPLSGRPPTQYF	TGTGCCAGCAGTCCCCTTAGCGGGAGGCCCCCCACGCAGTATTTT
TRBD2	19	TRBJ2-6	.	TRBV10-3	CAIAPLGRALPSGANVLTF	TGTGCCATCGCCCCCCTCGGGAGGGCCCTCCCCTCTGGGGCCAACGTCCTGACTTTC
.	11	TRBJ2-5	.	TRBV30	CAGGKGETQYF	TGTGCCGGCGGGAAGGGAGAGACCCAGTACTTC
TRBD2	17	TRBJ2-7	.	TRBV18	CASSPLSQLAGAYEQYF	TGTGCCAGCTCACCACTGAGTCAACTAGCGGGAGCCTACGAGCAGTACTTC
.	15	TRBJ1-2	.	TRBV11-2	CASSPGGGRGYGYTF	TGTGCCAGCAGCCCCGGGGGGGGACGGGGCTATGGCTACACCTTC
.	13	TRBJ1-1	.	TRBV5-1	CASSLDRNTEAFF	TGCGCCAGCAGCTTGGACAGAAACACTGAAGCTTTCTTT
TRBD2	18	TRBJ2-7	.	TRBV5-1	CASSMGTSGRAVSDEQYF	TGCGCCAGCAGCATGGGGACTAGCGGGAGGGCCGTATCCGACGAGCAGTACTTC
.	14	TRBJ2-1	.	TRBV5-1	CASSSTGLQIEQFF	TGCGCCAGCAGCTCTACGGGACTCCAGATCGAGCAGTTCTTC
.	14	TRBJ2-7	.	TRBV5-4	CASSPGGLSYEQYF	TGTGCCAGCAGCCCTGGAGGACTATCCTACGAGCAGTACTTC
.	15	TRBJ2-2	once	TRBV30	CAWSVIRQGGGELFF	TGTGCCTGGAGTGTAATCAGGCAGGGCGGCGGGGAGCTGTTTTTT
.	15	TRBJ1-2	.	TRBV4-2	CASSQDLGGNSGYTF	TGTGCCAGCAGCCAAGATCTGGGAGGGAATAGCGGCTACACCTTC